These 31 T cell receptor beta chains were all obtained from the same sample, sequenced in a study of PD-L1 blockade in urothelial cancer (TCRdb year 2017). Preparation of the library involved the immunoSEQ multiplex PCR assay. Entries here come from immuneACCESS through TCRdb and include only in-frame sequences with V and J called. Some clones fail to appear in such tables; in the studies checked, an unresolved V gene covers under half of the shortfall, and the cause of the remainder is unknown. In this sample the table shows 66,000 or so clones, 85% to 90% of which occur a single time. The top ten clones comprise 11% of the sample. In light of the paper, this sample's time point label describes: peripheral blood 6 weeks after treatment start. Material: PBMCs, obtained around atezolizumab (anti-PD-L1) treatment. The receptors stem from a man in his sixties with urothelial cancer.

The chain links TRBV28 to TRBJ2-5; D is undetermined. The CDR3 extends over 9 amino acids. V was shortened by 6 bases and J by 13 bases, with 9 bases between the two germline ends. Germline V gene lookup returns CDR1 MDHEN and CDR2 SYDVKM. Here the CDR3 reads CASSSYLYF. In nucleotides, the CDR3 is TGTGCCAGCAGCTCCTACCTGTACTTC.

The chain links TRBV7-2 to TRBJ1-5, with a tentative D call TRBD1 (6 bases). Germline assignment: CDR1 SGHTA and CDR2 FQGNSA. The CDR3 has 15 residues. With 5 bases removed from V and 0 bases from J, the gap between germline ends came to 11 bases. This CDR3 reads CASSPQGISNQPQHF. The CDR3 coding sequence is TGTGCCAGCAGCCCCCAGGGGATTAGCAATCAGCCCCAGCATTTT. Together with reference TRBV7-2 and TRBJ1-5, the CDR3 gives the full variable domain: GAGVSQSPSNKVTEKGKDVELRCDPISGHTALYWYRQSLGQGLEFLIYFQGNSAPDKSGLPSDRFSAERTGGSVSTLTIQRTQQEDSAVYLCASSPQGISNQPQHFGDGTRLSIL.

The chain employs TRBV5-6 and TRBJ2-2; 7 bases line up with TRBD2. This CDR3 is 17 amino acids long. Germline lookup yields CDR1 SGHDT and CDR2 YYEEEE. With 0 bases clipped from V and 1 base from J, the junction kept 6 bases outside the gene matches. CDR3 DNA: TGTGCCAGCAGCTTGGCGGCAGGGAGGGAGAACACCGGGGAGCTGTTTTTT. This sequence encodes CASSLAAGRENTGELFF.

This clone was recorded once. This sequence joins TRBV4-1 and TRBJ2-2, with 12 bases identical to TRBD2. Germline V gene sequence: CDR1 MGHRA, CDR2 YSYEKL. The CDR3 extends over 16 amino acids. After removal of 3 bases from V and 8 bases from J, the junction contained 7 bases not matched to a gene. The CDR3 sequence is CASSQRTSGATGELFF. The CDR3 nucleotides are TGCGCCAGCAGCCAGAGGACTAGCGGGGCTACTGGGGAGCTGTTTTTT.

The CDR3: CASSPSGTLGYEQYF. DNA of the CDR3: TGTGCCAGCAGCCCGTCGGGGACTCTAGGCTACGAGCAGTACTTC. The chain links TRBV5-5 to TRBJ2-7; perhaps TRBD2 as D (6 bases). Germline V gene sequence: CDR1 SGHKS, CDR2 YYEKEE (reference sequence). CDR3 length: 15 amino acids. Trimming cost V 4 bases and J 3 bases, with 17 bases left between them.

V is TRBV7-3 and J is TRBJ2-1; possible D gene TRBD2, 5 bases. Germline V CDR1 and CDR2: SGHTA, FQGTGA. Trimming took off 5 bases at V and 0 bases at J, with 11 bases between the two ends. This CDR3 has 15 amino acids. CDR3 in DNA: TGTGCCAGCAGCCCCTGGAGGTCCTCCTACAATGAGCAGTTCTTC. It yields the protein CASSPWRSSYNEQFF.

This clone came up many times. The V call is TRBV28, the J call TRBJ1-2; D possibly corresponds to TRBD1 (6 bases). The germline gives CDR1 MDHEN, CDR2 SYDVKM. The length of the CDR3 is 14 residues. The germline V and J ends were trimmed by 7 bases and 12 bases, with 24 bases remaining between them. The CDR3 bases are TGTGCCAGCACCATACCGGGGGGGGCTTATCTCCACACCTTC. This encodes CASTIPGGAYLHTF.

The chain employs TRBV2 and TRBJ1-2; D is perhaps TRBD1 (6 bases). The CDR3 has 16 amino acids. V gave up 6 bases and J gave up 4 bases, with 21 bases separating them. CDR1 SNHLY and CDR2 FYNNEI come from the germline V gene. Here the CDR3 DNA reads TGTGCCAGCAGCGAAACAGGGTGGGGAAGCCTCTATGGCTACACCTTC. Protein: CASSETGWGSLYGYTF.

The chain employs TRBV30 and TRBJ1-2; D not resolved. Germline CDR1 and CDR2: GTSNPN and SVGIG (reference sequence). The germline V and J ends were trimmed by 2 bases and 2 bases, with 15 bases remaining between them. The CDR3 covers 15 residues. CDR3 protein: CAWSNTLSYNYGYTF. CDR3 sequence (DNA): TGTGCCTGGAGTAACACATTATCGTACAACTATGGCTACACCTTC.

As to this clone: The sample carries other DNA sequences with the same CDR3. This chain links TRBV29-1 with TRBJ2-1; tentatively, D is TRBD1 (6 bases). Germline V gene sequence: CDR1 SQVTM, CDR2 ANQGSEA. The V and J ends lost 7 bases and 5 bases respectively, with 12 bases between them. The CDR3 is made up of 12 amino acids. CDR3 nucleotide sequence: TGCAGCGGAAACAGGGCTAACAATGAGCAGTTCTTC. As protein: CSGNRANNEQFF.

V gene TRBV6-6 combines with J gene TRBJ1-2; TRBD1 aligns across 10 bases. The CDR3 contains 16 residues. Germline CDR1 MNHNY, CDR2 SVGAGI (reference sequence). Trimming removed 2 bases from V and 2 bases from J; junction bases left unmatched: 5. The CDR3 here is CASSYLPGQGNYGYTF. CDR3 nucleotide sequence: TGTGCCAGCAGTTACCTACCGGGACAGGGGAACTATGGCTACACCTTC.

This clone was found once. CDR3 nucleotide sequence: TGCGCCACCCGGTTCGCCGGGACAGGGGATACTTACACTGAAGCTTTCTTT. Amino acid sequence: CATRFAGTGDTYTEAFF. The chain is built from TRBV4-1 and TRBJ1-1, with TRBD1 identical over 10 bases. V trimming: 10 bases; J trimming: 3 bases; junction bases outside the gene matches: 17. Germline CDR1 MGHRA, CDR2 YSYEKL. CDR3 length: 17 amino acids.

V gene TRBV18 combines with J gene TRBJ1-1; D is possibly TRBD1 (6 bases). The CDR3 runs to 15 residues. CDR1 is KGHSH, CDR2 LQKENI, per germline. V was pared by 6 bases and J by 7 bases, with 21 bases between. CDR3 region: CASSRFGGRGIEAFF. CDR3 nucleotides: TGTGCCAGCTCGCGATTCGGGGGGCGTGGGATTGAAGCTTTCTTT.

V is TRBV11-3 and J is TRBJ2-2, with TRBD1 matching over 10 bases. CDR3 length equals 15 residues. CDR1 and CDR2 from the germline V gene are SGHNT and YENEEA. With 4 bases clipped from V and 4 bases from J, the junction kept 3 bases outside the gene matches. The CDR3: CASSSRQGATGELFF. Here the CDR3 DNA reads TGTGCCAGCAGCTCTCGACAGGGGGCCACCGGGGAGCTGTTTTTT.

In its sample, this clone was seen once. The V call is TRBV5-1, the J call TRBJ2-1, with D perhaps matching TRBD1 (5 bases). The CDR3 is 15 residues long. CDR1 is SGHRS, CDR2 YFSETQ, per germline. Deletions cut 2 bases from V and 2 bases from J, with 11 bases between. DNA of the CDR3: TGCGCCAGCAGCTTACAGGTCCCCCCCTACAATGAGCAGTTCTTC. It yields the protein CASSLQVPPYNEQFF.

The chain has TRBV10-2 and TRBJ1-5; tentative D call: TRBD1 (5 bases). Germline values: CDR1 WSHSY, CDR2 SAAADI. There are 14 residues in the CDR3. V lost 7 bases and J lost 5, with 15 bases in between. The CDR3 nucleotides read TGCGCCAGCAAGAGGCGGGGGTCGGATCAGCCCCAGCATTTT. It codes for CASKRRGSDQPQHF.

The chain couples TRBV19 to TRBJ2-3, with D possibly being TRBD1 (5 bases). The germline CDR1 and CDR2 sequences are LNHDA and SQIVND (reference sequence). Between the trimmed V and J ends, which lost 0 bases and 2 bases, there was a span of 6 bases. CDR3 length: 14 amino acids. The CDR3 nucleotides read TGTGCCAGTAGTATAGAAGGGGCCACAGATACGCAGTATTTT. Encoded protein: CASSIEGATDTQYF.

For this clone: Other DNA sequences of this sample code for an identical CDR3. The rearrangement joins TRBV7-8 to TRBJ1-1, with a tentative D call TRBD1 (6 bases). The V and J ends lost 3 bases and 2 bases respectively, with 7 bases between them. Germline loops: CDR1 SGHVS, CDR2 FQNEAQ. This CDR3 is built from 13 residues. For the CDR3, the DNA is TGTGCCAGCAGCTTCAGGGGTAACACTGAAGCTTTCTTT. Encoded protein: CASSFRGNTEAFF.

This chain links TRBV13 with TRBJ1-2; D is unclear. Looked up from germline, CDR1 is PRHDT and CDR2 is FYEKMQ (reference sequence). Trimming removed 5 bases at V and 2 bases at J, with 18 bases between. The CDR3 loop spans 16 amino acids. The CDR3 bases are TGTGCCAGCAGCAATCACCAGCGTACGGGGAACTATGGCTACACCTTC. It codes for CASSNHQRTGNYGYTF.

This clone was recorded a few times. V usage is TRBV9 and J usage is TRBJ2-2; the match to TRBD1 covers 8 bases. The CDR3 contains 15 residues. CDR1 SGDLS and CDR2 YYNGEE come from the germline V gene. The ends lost 4 bases at V and 3 bases at J; junction bases unmatched: 5. As DNA, the CDR3 is TGTGCCAGCAGCCGGGACAGGAGACACACCGGGGAGCTGTTTTTT. Its protein product is CASSRDRRHTGELFF.

The CDR3 DNA reads as TGTGCCAGCAGTTACCAAAACTCAAACTATGGCTACACCTTC. As protein: CASSYQNSNYGYTF. The genes are TRBV6-5 and TRBJ1-2; D unresolved. The CDR3 spans 14 residues. Trimming pared 2 bases from V and 2 bases from J, leaving 9 bases between. From germline, CDR1 is MNHEY and CDR2 SVGAGI.

The genes are TRBV11-2 and TRBJ1-2; TRBD1 might be the D (6 bases). V was cut by 5 bases and J by 4 bases, with 14 bases left in between. This CDR3 is 14 amino acids long. Germline CDR1 SGHAT, CDR2 FQNNGV. CDR3 amino acids: CASSGRGGPYGYTF. The CDR3 region has the DNA TGTGCCAGCAGCGGCCGGGGGGGCCCCTATGGCTACACCTTC.

This chain links TRBV5-1 with TRBJ2-7; D call uncertain. V lost 4 bases to trimming and J lost 2 bases, with 10 bases between them. The CDR3 extends over 13 amino acids. Germline assignment: CDR1 SGHRS and CDR2 YFSETQ. In DNA, the CDR3 is TGCGCCAGCAGCCGCGATACCCCCTACGAGCAGTACTTC. Translated: CASSRDTPYEQYF. Full variable domain (rest looked up from reference TRBV5-1 and TRBJ2-7): KAGVTQTPRYLIKTRGQQVTLSCSPISGHRSVSWYQQTPGQGLQFLFEYFSETQRNKGNFPGRFSGRQFSNSRSEMNVSTLELGDSALYLCASSRDTPYEQYFGPGTRLTVT.

V and J are TRBV28 and TRBJ2-2; 8 nucleotides align to TRBD1. The CDR3 runs 13 residues. The germline gives CDR1 MDHEN, CDR2 SYDVKM. V shed 6 bases and J 6 bases; nucleotides not matched to a gene: 3. The CDR3 reads CASRAGGSGELFF. CDR3 bases: TGTGCCAGCAGGGCAGGGGGCTCCGGGGAGCTGTTTTTT.

The J gene is TRBJ2-7, the V gene TRBV7-6; D possibly corresponds to TRBD2 (5 bases). CDR1 SGHVS and CDR2 FNYEAQ come from the germline V gene. This CDR3 has 15 amino acids. V shed 0 bases and J shed 6 bases, with 15 bases lying between them. CDR3 nucleotide sequence: TGTGCCAGCAGCTTAGCTGGGAGTTTCCTGTCCGAGCAGTACTTC. It yields the protein CASSLAGSFLSEQYF.

This sequence joins TRBV9 and TRBJ2-3, with TRBD2 matching 13 bases. Germline CDR1 and CDR2: SGDLS and YYNGEE. This CDR3 contains 21 residues. J was trimmed by 2 bases and V by 0 bases; bases with no gene match: 15. The CDR3 protein is CASSVGTRTRTSGRVTDTQYF. The CDR3 DNA reads as TGTGCCAGCAGCGTAGGTACAAGGACCCGGACTAGCGGGAGAGTCACAGATACGCAGTATTTT.

As regards this clone: The junction does not match germline at one end; this may be a read error. The V call is TRBV27, the J call TRBJ2-7, with D perhaps matching TRBD2 (7 bases). This CDR3 has 13 amino acids. Germline CDR1 is MNHEY and CDR2 is SMNVEV (reference sequence). The CDR3 region is CASWGGPSHEQYF. CDR3 bases: TGTGCCAGTTGGGGGGGGCCCTCCCACGAGCAGTACTTC.

The V gene is TRBV6-6, the J gene TRBJ2-5; 10 nucleotides line up with TRBD2. The CDR3 sequence is 15 residues long. Losses at the gene ends were 1 base for V and 5 bases for J; bases not matched to a gene: 4. Germline V lookup: CDR1 MNHNY, CDR2 SVGAGI (reference sequence). CDR3 in amino acids: CASSYFSGRAETQYF. The DNA for the CDR3 is TGTGCCAGCAGTTACTTCAGCGGGAGGGCCGAGACCCAGTACTTC.

The rearrangement joins TRBV5-1 to TRBJ1-3; TRBD1 agrees at 7 bases. The CDR3 sequence is 14 residues long. V trimming: 3 bases; J trimming: 0 bases; junction bases outside the gene matches: 0. The germline V gene has CDR1 SGHRS and CDR2 YFSETQ. CDR3 loop: CASSWDSSGNTIYF. The CDR3 bases are TGCGCCAGCAGCTGGGACAGCTCTGGAAACACCATATATTTT.

This rearrangement joins TRBV6-4 to TRBJ2-1; possibly TRBD2 for D (6 bases). V lost 5 bases and J 3 bases, leaving 17 bases between the germline ends. Germline assignment: CDR1 MRHNA and CDR2 SNTAGT. CDR3 length equals 16 residues. The CDR3 loop reads CASSPVLGLLYNEQFF. CDR3 nucleotide sequence: TGTGCCAGCAGTCCTGTTCTGGGACTCCTCTACAATGAGCAGTTCTTC.

The chain employs TRBV2 and TRBJ2-7, with D possibly matching TRBD2 (6 bases). Germline V CDR1 and CDR2: SNHLY, FYNNEI. This CDR3 comprises 12 residues. The V end was cut by 7 bases, the J end by 1 base, with 8 bases between. The CDR3 DNA follows: TGTGCCAGCATGGAGGGTTCCTACGAGCAGTACTTC. Encoded protein: CASMEGSYEQYF. The full variable domain, rest sourced from reference TRBV2 and TRBJ2-7, is EPEVTQTPSHQVTQMGQEVILRCVPISNHLYFYWYRQILGQKVEFLVSFYNNEISEKSEIFDDQFSVERPDGSNFTLKIRSTKLEDSAMYFCASMEGSYEQYFGPGTRLTVT.